This TCR beta chain was observed in a study of shared T cell receptors in the human thymus. The germline gives CDR1 SEHNR, CDR2 FQNEAQ (reference sequence). The ends were cut back, 0 bases at V and 1 base at J, with 13 bases in the middle. The CDR3 is 16 residues long. Sequencing used immunoSEQ multiplex PCR; TCRdb keeps in-frame clones, though not all of them. The sample includes some 700,000 clones, over 75% of them seen just once. These data were likewise used in another study, on human thymus T cells. This second study says: Healthy Finnish infants undergoing corrective surgery for congenital heart defects provided the donor material. Thymus tissue for the work was resected from patients undergoing corrective heart surgery. Use of V and J genes seemed skewed within the thymic and blood repertoires. As related research reported, thymic repertoires overlapped highly among unrelated individuals.

The origin of this receptor is a boy under two years old with a congenital heart defect. The chain links TRBV7-9 to TRBJ2-7; D is possibly TRBD1 (7 bases). Sequencing was done on a sample of thymocytes. The CDR3 DNA is TGTGCCAGCAGCTTAGCGCCGGCAGGGGGGTCCTACGAGCAGTACTTC. As protein: CASSLAPAGGSYEQYF.